The 27 T cell receptor beta chains reported below all come from one sample, sequenced in a study of OX40 agonist ivuxolimab in advanced cancers. The data were produced by immunoSEQ multiplex PCR, yet TCRdb's version contains in-frame clones alone and is incomplete. The sample has 70,000 to 80,000 clones; approximately 94% are singletons. This sample comprised CD4+ or CD8+ T cells sorted from blood, obtained in a trial of the OX40 agonist ivuxolimab. The receptor source for this set is an adult with an advanced solid tumor such as melanoma, head and neck, liver or kidney cancer.

This rearrangement joins TRBV9 to TRBJ2-3; 9 positions match TRBD1. CDR3 length equals 17 residues. Per the germline V gene, CDR1 is SGDLS and CDR2 is YYNGEE. V shed 3 bases, J shed 5 bases, and the junction held 13 bases outside the gene matches. The CDR3 region is CASSAEGGTGWKDTQYF. In DNA form, the CDR3 reads TGTGCCAGCAGCGCCGAGGGCGGGACAGGGTGGAAAGATACGCAGTATTTT.

The chain uses TRBV11-2 and TRBJ2-5; 8 positions agree with TRBD2. V lost 3 bases to trimming and J lost 4 bases; unmatched junction nucleotides: 7. The length of the CDR3 is 15 residues. Germline V gene data show CDR1 as SGHAT and CDR2 as FQNNGV. The CDR3 DNA sequence: TGTGCCAGCAGCTTTACGGGAGGGGAAGGAGAGACCCAGTACTTC. This encodes CASSFTGGEGETQYF.

The chain joins TRBV7-8 to TRBJ2-3; unclear D gene. Germline V gives CDR1 SGHVS, CDR2 FQNEAQ. The CDR3 sequence is 14 residues long. With 3 bases removed from V and 4 bases from J, the gap between germline ends came to 11 bases. CDR3 in DNA: TGTGCCAGCAGCTTTGAGCTGTACCCAGATACGCAGTATTTT. It translates to CASSFELYPDTQYF.

This chain uses TRBV4-1 with TRBJ2-1; 7 nucleotides align to TRBD1. There are 16 residues in the CDR3. From germline, CDR1 is MGHRA and CDR2 YSYEKL. The J segment lost 3 bases and the V segment lost 1 base, leaving 6 bases of the junction unmatched. For the CDR3, the DNA is TGCGCCAGCAGCCAAGTGGCAGGGGGATACTACAATGAGCAGTTCTTC. It translates to CASSQVAGGYYNEQFF.

The V gene is TRBV4-3, the J gene TRBJ2-1; TRBD1 agrees at 7 bases. The germline V gene has CDR1 LGHNA and CDR2 YSLEER. The CDR3 runs to 14 residues. The V segment lost 4 bases and the J segment 6 bases; nucleotides outside the gene matches: 6. The CDR3 loop reads CASSPLGGLNEQFF. CDR3 in DNA: TGCGCCAGCAGCCCCCTAGGGGGCCTCAATGAGCAGTTCTTC.

This sequence joins TRBV27 and TRBJ1-1; D not certain. Germline V gene lookup returns CDR1 MNHEY and CDR2 SMNVEV (reference sequence). Trimming pared 1 base from V and 3 bases from J, leaving 6 bases between. The CDR3 length is 13 residues. The CDR3 here is CASSLWQYTEAFF. CDR3 nucleotide sequence: TGTGCCAGCAGTTTATGGCAGTACACTGAAGCTTTCTTT.

The genes are TRBV10-3 and TRBJ2-2, with 8 positions matching TRBD2. Trimming at V came to 6 bases and at J to 6 bases, leaving 9 bases not matched to a gene. Germline lookup yields CDR1 ENHRY and CDR2 SYGVKD. CDR3 length: 15 residues. The DNA of the CDR3 is TGTGCCATCAGCCGAGCGGGGGAAGGGGCCGGGGAGCTGTTTTTT. Translation: CAISRAGEGAGELFF.

V is TRBV9 and J is TRBJ2-3; possibly TRBD1 or TRBD2 for D (6 bases each). The V end lost 7 bases, the J end lost 2 bases, and 8 bases lay between the germline ends. CDR1 is SGDLS and CDR2 is YYNGEE in the germline V gene. The CDR3 loop spans 12 amino acids. The CDR3 spells CASGGPTDTQYF. The CDR3 DNA follows: TGTGCCAGCGGGGGGCCCACAGATACGCAGTATTTT.

The chain has TRBV28 and TRBJ2-7; TRBD2 aligns across 13 bases. This CDR3 region has 14 residues. In germline, CDR1 is MDHEN, CDR2 SYDVKM. Trimming cost V 6 bases and J 6 bases; bases outside gene matches: 5. CDR3 protein: CASRPGLAGFEQYF. The CDR3 nucleotides read TGTGCCAGCAGACCGGGACTAGCGGGATTCGAGCAGTACTTC. The entire variable domain, with the rest obtained from reference TRBV28 and TRBJ2-7, is as follows: DVKVTQSSRYLVKRTGEKVFLECVQDMDHENMFWYRQDPGLGLRLIYFSYDVKMKEKGDIPEGYSVSREKKERFSLILESASTNQTSMYLCASRPGLAGFEQYFGPGTRLTVT.

The sample holds one count of this clone. V usage is TRBV5-1 and J usage is TRBJ2-1; D remains unclear. This CDR3 spans 14 amino acids. Per the germline V gene, CDR1 is SGHRS and CDR2 is YFSETQ. V lost 2 bases to trimming and J lost 4 bases, with 10 bases between them. The CDR3 nucleotides are TGCGCCAGCAGCTTTCGGACGATTTACAATGAGCAGTTCTTC. It yields the protein CASSFRTIYNEQFF.

This rearrangement joins TRBV7-6 to TRBJ2-7; D not resolved. In germline, CDR1 is SGHVS, CDR2 FNYEAQ. The CDR3 runs 14 residues. The V end was cut by 3 bases, the J end by 2 bases, with 11 bases between. The CDR3, as DNA: TGTGCCAGCAGCTTCGGGCCTGGGCCCTACGAGCAGTACTTC. It specifies CASSFGPGPYEQYF.

The V and J genes are TRBV4-3 and TRBJ1-2; D remains ambiguous. V was pared by 0 bases and J by 4 bases, with 15 bases between. The CDR3 runs to 16 residues. Looked up from germline, CDR1 is LGHNA and CDR2 is YSLEER. The CDR3 loop reads CASSQDLSARVYGYTF. The CDR3 coding sequence is TGCGCCAGCAGCCAAGATCTGTCGGCCAGAGTCTATGGCTACACCTTC.

The rearrangement links TRBV4-2 to TRBJ2-7; TRBD2 matches at 8 bases. The V segment lost 4 bases and the J segment 7 bases; nucleotides outside the gene matches: 9. Germline loops: CDR1 LGHNA, CDR2 YNFKEQ. The CDR3 is 14 amino acids. The CDR3 is CASSPGLAPSEQYF. CDR3 nucleotides: TGTGCCAGCAGCCCCGGACTAGCACCTTCGGAGCAGTACTTC.

The rearrangement links TRBV9 to TRBJ2-3; the match to TRBD1 covers 9 bases. Trimming cost V 0 bases and J 6 bases; bases outside gene matches: 5. The germline gives CDR1 SGDLS, CDR2 YYNGEE. The CDR3 consists of 15 residues. In DNA, the CDR3 is TGTGCCAGCAGCGTAGAGGGACAGGGACAGGATACGCAGTATTTT. Encoded protein: CASSVEGQGQDTQYF. Looking up the rest from reference TRBV9 and TRBJ2-3 gives the full variable domain: DSGVTQTPKHLITATGQRVTLRCSPRSGDLSVYWYQQSLDQGLQFLIQYYNGEERAKGNILERFSAQQFPDLHSELNLSSLELGDSALYFCASSVEGQGQDTQYFGPGTRLTVL.

The chain employs TRBV28 and TRBJ2-7; 11 bases fit TRBD2. Germline-derived CDR1 and CDR2 are MDHEN and SYDVKM. There are 18 residues in the CDR3. The J segment lost 4 bases and the V segment lost 3 bases, leaving 14 bases of the junction unmatched. This CDR3 is CASSFWLAGGPTMYEQYF. CDR3 bases: TGTGCCAGCAGTTTTTGGTTAGCGGGAGGGCCCACAATGTACGAGCAGTACTTC.

The chain employs TRBV25-1 and TRBJ1-1, with TRBD1 as a possible D gene (5 bases). Trimming pared 8 bases from V and 6 bases from J, leaving 19 bases between. The CDR3 totals 14 residues. Germline V gives CDR1 MGHDK, CDR2 SYGVNS. The CDR3 loop reads CASGGGGLAAEAFF. The CDR3 coding sequence is TGTGCCAGCGGCGGGGGAGGGTTGGCTGCTGAAGCTTTCTTT.

This chain uses TRBV30 with TRBJ2-3; tentatively, D is TRBD2 (6 bases). V lost 0 bases to trimming and J lost 6 bases, with 19 bases between them. This CDR3 region has 16 residues. Germline values: CDR1 GTSNPN, CDR2 SVGIG (reference sequence). CDR3: CAWSVRGSGCYDTQYF. DNA of the CDR3: TGTGCCTGGAGTGTACGGGGTAGCGGATGCTACGATACGCAGTATTTT.

For the CDR3, the DNA is TGCGCCAGCAGCCAACCCGGACAGTTAAACTATGGCTACACCTTC. It yields the protein CASSQPGQLNYGYTF. This chain connects TRBV4-1 to TRBJ1-2, with D perhaps matching TRBD1 (6 bases). V was shortened by 2 bases and J by 2 bases, with 12 bases between the two germline ends. The CDR3 extends over 15 amino acids. Germline-derived CDR1 and CDR2 are MGHRA and YSYEKL.

The V call is TRBV19, the J call TRBJ2-7; no definite D call. The CDR3 has 15 residues. Trimming stripped 6 bases from V and 3 bases from J, with 18 bases between. Germline values: CDR1 LNHDA, CDR2 SQIVND (reference sequence). The CDR3 region is CASSLSLRPGYEQYF. The CDR3 DNA reads TGTGCCAGTAGCCTTTCCTTGCGCCCGGGCTACGAGCAGTACTTC.

The chain couples TRBV7-8 to TRBJ1-5; the D is unclear. The CDR3 consists of 12 residues. Trimming took 5 bases from V and 3 from J, leaving 5 bases between them. Germline V CDR1 and CDR2: SGHVS, FQNEAQ. The CDR3 DNA reads TGTGCCAGCAGCGCGGACAATCAGCCCCAGCATTTT. Its protein is CASSADNQPQHF.

V and J are TRBV9 and TRBJ2-1; no firm D call. The germline gives CDR1 SGDLS, CDR2 YYNGEE. This CDR3 is 17 amino acids long. V lost 0 bases to trimming and J lost 0 bases, with 13 bases between them. CDR3 sequence: CASSVEPSSSSYNEQFF. In DNA form, the CDR3 reads TGTGCCAGCAGCGTAGAGCCGTCTTCGAGCTCCTACAATGAGCAGTTCTTC. Using reference TRBV9 and TRBJ2-1 for the parts outside the CDR3, the full variable domain is DSGVTQTPKHLITATGQRVTLRCSPRSGDLSVYWYQQSLDQGLQFLIQYYNGEERAKGNILERFSAQQFPDLHSELNLSSLELGDSALYFCASSVEPSSSSYNEQFFGPGTRLTVL.

The chain links TRBV12-5 to TRBJ2-7, with a possible D match to TRBD1 (6 bases). The CDR3 spans 15 residues. Germline V gene data show CDR1 as LGHNT and CDR2 as FRNRAP. Trimming removed 0 bases from V and 5 bases from J, with 14 bases in between. CDR3 amino acids: CASGLVNRQGHEQYF. The CDR3 bases are TGTGCTAGTGGTTTGGTAAATCGGCAGGGGCACGAGCAGTACTTC.

V gene TRBV4-3 combines with J gene TRBJ2-1; D is unresolved. Looked up from germline, CDR1 is LGHNA and CDR2 is YSLEER. CDR3 length: 12 residues. The germline V and J ends were trimmed by 5 bases and 8 bases, with 10 bases remaining between them. The CDR3 nucleotides are TGCGCCAGCAGCGCCCATCGAGATGAGCAGTTCTTC. This sequence encodes CASSAHRDEQFF.

The V gene is TRBV27, the J gene TRBJ1-2; TRBD1 aligns across 8 bases. The CDR3 totals 14 residues. J lost 4 bases, V lost 3 bases, and 4 bases had no gene match. Germline CDR1 MNHEY, CDR2 SMNVEV (reference sequence). CDR3 DNA sequence: TGTGCCAGCAGTTTTACAGGGGGTCTCTATGGCTACACCTTC. Translating gives CASSFTGGLYGYTF.

V usage is TRBV5-4 and J usage is TRBJ2-1; perhaps D is TRBD1 or TRBD2 (5 bases each). With 0 bases removed from V and 8 bases from J, the gap between germline ends came to 12 bases. The V gene's germline CDR1 is SGHNT and CDR2 YYREEE (reference sequence). This CDR3 region has 14 residues. The chain's CDR3 is CASSLGWDGHEQFF. DNA for the CDR3: TGTGCCAGCAGCTTGGGGTGGGACGGCCATGAGCAGTTCTTC.

The chain is built from TRBV4-3 and TRBJ2-5; TRBD2 agrees at 11 bases. Germline CDR1 reads LGHNA; CDR2 reads YSLEER. The CDR3 runs 15 residues. V trimming: 4 bases; J trimming: 5 bases; junction bases outside the gene matches: 6. The CDR3 coding sequence is TGCGCCAGCAGCCTGGAACTAGCGGGAGACGAGACCCAGTACTTC. Translating gives CASSLELAGDETQYF.

V usage is TRBV19 and J usage is TRBJ2-3; 7 positions match TRBD2. Germline V gene sequence: CDR1 LNHDA, CDR2 SQIVND (reference sequence). The V segment lost 1 base and the J segment 6 bases; nucleotides outside the gene matches: 4. The CDR3 has 14 amino acids. In DNA form, the CDR3 reads TGTGCCAGTAGTATAGTAGGTAGCGGGGATACGCAGTATTTT. Protein product: CASSIVGSGDTQYF.